This T cell receptor beta chain stems from a study of T cells in Graves' hyperthyroidism and ophthalmopathy. The length of the CDR3 is 16 residues. V lost 5 bases to trimming and J lost 4 bases; unmatched junction nucleotides: 11. TCR beta CDR3 region amplification was performed from RNA transcripts. HTBI primers drove first-round RT-PCR of the TCR CDR3. Using its own MiXCR run on the multiplex PCR reads, TCRdb lists one record per CDR3 protein. The sample yields some 770,000 distinct CDR3 sequences, 16% seen once. The sample comprised blood. This chain links TRBV12-3 or TRBV12-4 with TRBJ2-1, with 7 nucleotides matching TRBD1. This TCR came from a man between 18 and 29 years old with Graves' hyperthyroidism. This chain's CDR3 is CASSPTGERRYNEQFF. The CDR3 DNA reads as TGTGCCAGCAGTCCTACAGGGGAAAGACGGTACAATGAGCAGTTCTTC.